The clone carrying this T cell receptor (beta chain) came up many times. Combining a sample-barcoded 5' primer with a J-beta primer mix, a second PCR ran for roughly 7 to 12 cycles. TCRdb processed the 5' RACE reads anew with MiXCR; each CDR3 protein has one entry. The data contain about 1.8 million distinct CDR3 sequences, about 50% of them singletons. The CDR3 totals 14 residues. V was pared by 6 bases and J by 5 bases, with 4 bases of the junction left unmatched. CDR1 and CDR2 (germline): SGHTA, FQGNSA. The entry originates in a study of blood T cells in healthy people across ages. The source is a woman in her thirties or forties in good health. The V gene is TRBV7-2, the J gene TRBJ2-3; 11 positions agree with TRBD1. Sequences were obtained from blood. In nucleotides, the CDR3 is TGTGCCAGCAGTCCCGGGACAGGGGGAGATACGCAGTATTTT. Amino acid sequence: CASSPGTGGDTQYF.